Listed below are T cell receptor beta chains from one sample, sequenced in a study of PD-L1 blockade in urothelial cancer. Produced via immunoSEQ multiplex PCR; TCRdb's table is partial and in-frame only. The table includes around 70,000 clones, about 83% detected once. The material was PBMCs, obtained around atezolizumab (anti-PD-L1) treatment. The receptors come from a woman aged 70 to 79 with urothelial cancer. The CDR3 runs from the conserved cysteine through the conserved F or W. D genes are given only for firm matches. Not every row has a clone size; where given, it reads once, few, many or a size class.

TRBD1,NA,TRBV11-2,TRBJ1-2,CASSLVGGDSGYTF,TGTGCCAGCAGCTTAGTCGGGGGGGACAGTGGCTACACCTTC
NA,NA,TRBV5-5,TRBJ2-7,CASSFNHRPYEQYF,TGTGCCAGCAGCTTTAATCACAGGCCCTACGAGCAGTACTTC
NA,NA,TRBV7-8,TRBJ2-7,CASSLGGTSSYEQYF,TGTGCCAGCAGCTTAGGCGGGACCAGCTCCTACGAGCAGTACTTC
NA,NA,TRBV27,TRBJ2-3,CASTWAGGKDTQYF,TGTGCCAGCACATGGGCAGGGGGGAAAGATACGCAGTATTTT
NA,few,TRBV19,TRBJ2-1,CASSPTTPGGEQFF,TGTGCCAGTAGTCCGACCACCCCCGGGGGAGAGCAGTTCTTC
TRBD1,once,TRBV6-1,TRBJ1-3,CASSLQGLSGNTIYF,TGTGCCAGCAGTTTACAGGGGCTCTCTGGAAACACCATATATTTT
TRBD1,NA,TRBV30,TRBJ1-5,CAWSRTGGPHLCNQPQHF,TGTGCCTGGAGTCGGACAGGGGGCCCTCATCTCTGCAATCAGCCCCAGCATTTT
TRBD1,once,TRBV5-1,TRBJ2-7,CASSPMGQGNYEQYF,TGCGCCAGCTCCCCTATGGGACAGGGAAATTACGAGCAGTACTTC
NA,NA,TRBV5-1,TRBJ2-6,CASSLVPDKRSGANVLTF,TGCGCCAGCAGCTTGGTGCCGGACAAAAGGTCTGGGGCCAACGTCCTGACTTTC
NA,NA,TRBV6-5,TRBJ2-7,CASGPQGGGYEQYF,TGTGCCAGCGGCCCCCAGGGGGGCGGCTACGAGCAGTACTTC
NA,NA,TRBV30,TRBJ2-7,CAWSPTGGLEQYF,TGTGCCTGGAGTCCGACGGGTGGTTTGGAGCAGTACTTC
TRBD1,NA,TRBV29-1,TRBJ1-1,CSVGPGQANTEAFF,TGCAGCGTGGGACCGGGACAGGCGAACACTGAAGCTTTCTTT
TRBD1,NA,TRBV6-6,TRBJ1-5,CASSSELGQGQPQHF,TGTGCCAGCAGTTCAGAGTTGGGACAGGGTCAGCCCCAGCATTTT
NA,NA,TRBV4-3,TRBJ1-2,CASSEGHPFNYGYTF,TGCGCCAGCAGCGAAGGACATCCCTTCAACTATGGCTACACCTTC
TRBD2,few,TRBV10-1,TRBJ2-2,CASSPSLAGGAGELFF,TGCGCCAGCAGCCCCAGCCTAGCGGGGGGAGCCGGGGAGCTGTTTTTT
TRBD1,NA,TRBV4-3,TRBJ1-5,CASSQESTGALYQPQHF,TGCGCCAGCAGCCAAGAGTCCACAGGGGCGTTATATCAACCCCAGCATTTT
TRBD1,NA,TRBV19,TRBJ2-7,CASSYDRGPYEQYF,TGTGCCAGTAGCTACGACAGGGGTCCCTACGAGCAGTACTTC
NA,NA,TRBV5-1,TRBJ1-1,CASSLGRVVSPTEAFF,TGCGCCAGCAGCTTGGGTCGGGTCGTCTCCCCTACTGAAGCTTTCTTT
TRBD2,NA,TRBV6-1,TRBJ2-5,CASRILAGETQYF,TGTGCCAGCAGAATCCTAGCGGGAGAGACCCAGTACTTC
NA,NA,TRBV7-6,TRBJ2-7,CASSLAVSQASYEQYF,TGTGCCAGCAGCTTAGCCGTGTCCCAGGCCTCCTACGAGCAGTACTTC
NA,NA,TRBV11-2,TRBJ2-7,CASSLAEDRPYEQYF,TGTGCCAGCAGCTTAGCGGAGGACAGACCTTACGAGCAGTACTTC
NA,NA,TRBV5-6,TRBJ2-7,CASSLAPVSYEQYF,TGTGCCAGCAGCTTGGCTCCAGTTTCCTACGAGCAGTACTTC
TRBD2,NA,TRBV19,TRBJ2-5,CASTTGLAGTETQYF,TGTGCCAGTACCACCGGACTAGCGGGTACTGAGACCCAGTACTTC
NA,few,TRBV5-1,TRBJ1-2,CASRRLERLRGGGIESGYTF,TGCGCCAGCAGACGACTTGAGCGGTTGCGGGGAGGGGGAATTGAGAGTGGCTACACCTTC
NA,once,TRBV6-6,TRBJ1-1,CASSFGLESVEAFF,TGTGCCAGCAGTTTTGGATTGGAAAGCGTTGAAGCTTTCTTT
TRBD1,NA,TRBV27,TRBJ2-1,CASSLVTGAYNEQFF,TGTGCCAGCAGTTTAGTGACAGGGGCCTACAATGAGCAGTTCTTC
NA,NA,TRBV9,TRBJ2-5,CASSVGGLPQETQYF,TGTGCCAGCAGCGTCGGCGGGCTCCCCCAAGAGACCCAGTACTTC
NA,NA,TRBV4-1,TRBJ2-7,CASSRFWVVAEYEQYF,TGCGCCAGCAGCCGATTCTGGGTCGTTGCGGAATACGAGCAGTACTTC
TRBD1,NA,TRBV5-4,TRBJ1-2,CASSFGQVYGYTF,TGTGCCAGCAGCTTCGGACAGGTATATGGCTACACCTTC
TRBD1,NA,TRBV7-9,TRBJ1-2,CASSHGQGSDYGYTF,TGTGCCAGCAGCCATGGACAGGGTTCAGACTATGGCTACACCTTC
TRBD1,NA,TRBV9,TRBJ1-2,CASSPQGAAGYTF,TGTGCCAGCAGCCCTCAGGGGGCCGCTGGCTACACCTTC
TRBD2,NA,TRBV2,TRBJ2-7,CASNSGRIPYEQYF,TGTGCCAGCAATAGCGGGAGGATCCCCTACGAGCAGTACTTC
TRBD2,NA,TRBV6-1,TRBJ2-1,CASPGTSGTYNEQFF,TGTGCCAGCCCCGGGACTAGCGGGACCTACAATGAGCAGTTCTTC
TRBD2,NA,TRBV11-2,TRBJ2-5,CASSLGGLGEQETQYF,TGTGCCAGCAGCTTAGGGGGACTAGGGGAACAAGAGACCCAGTACTTC
NA,NA,TRBV7-3,TRBJ2-2,CASSAIVTPNTGELFF,TGTGCCAGCAGCGCGATAGTGACACCGAATACCGGGGAGCTGTTTTTT
TRBD1,few,TRBV19,TRBJ2-5,CASSMGQGETQYF,TGTGCCAGTAGTATGGGACAGGGGGAGACCCAGTACTTC
NA,NA,TRBV7-9,TRBJ1-2,CASSSSIGGMSYGYTF,TGTGCCAGCAGCTCTTCTATAGGAGGGATGAGCTATGGCTACACCTTC
TRBD1,NA,TRBV19,TRBJ2-1,CASSNQGVAYNEQFF,TGTGCCAGTAGTAATCAGGGGGTAGCCTACAATGAGCAGTTCTTC
TRBD2,once,TRBV4-1,TRBJ2-2,CASSQTAGREGYTGELFF,TGCGCCAGCAGCCAGACCGCGGGGAGGGAGGGCTACACCGGGGAGCTGTTTTTT
TRBD2,NA,TRBV27,TRBJ2-2,CASNVAGRDTGELFF,TGTGCCAGCAACGTAGCGGGAAGGGACACCGGGGAGCTGTTTTTT
NA,NA,TRBV7-6,TRBJ2-1,CASSFQEDNEQFF,TGTGCCAGCAGCTTCCAGGAGGACAATGAGCAGTTCTTC
NA,NA,TRBV11-2,TRBJ2-5,CASKRVGEVETQYF,TGTGCCAGCAAGCGCGTCGGGGAAGTGGAGACCCAGTACTTC
NA,NA,TRBV30,TRBJ2-3,CAWSAFTDTQYF,TGTGCCTGGAGTGCGTTCACAGATACGCAGTATTTT
NA,once,TRBV19,TRBJ2-3,CASSPQGHSGDTQYF,TGTGCCAGTAGTCCCCAGGGACATTCGGGCGATACGCAGTATTTT
NA,NA,TRBV27,TRBJ1-1,CASSNRVNTEAFF,TGTGCCAGCAGTAACAGGGTGAACACTGAAGCTTTCTTT
TRBD1,once,TRBV19,TRBJ1-2,CASSPRTGINYGYTF,TGTGCCAGTAGTCCGAGGACAGGGATTAACTATGGCTACACCTTC
TRBD2,NA,TRBV7-8,TRBJ2-7,CASSLAVAGGPTYEQYF,TGTGCCAGCAGCTTAGCGGTAGCGGGGGGCCCTACCTACGAGCAGTACTTC
TRBD2,NA,TRBV5-3,TRBJ2-3,CARSLAGERGDGSDTQYF,TGTGCCAGAAGCTTGGCCGGGGAGCGGGGGGACGGGTCAGATACGCAGTATTTT
TRBD1,NA,TRBV7-2,TRBJ2-5,CASSHIPGQGRETQYF,TGTGCCAGCAGCCATATACCTGGACAGGGTAGAGAGACCCAGTACTTC
TRBD1,NA,TRBV5-4,TRBJ2-1,CASSLVRGGTGLNEQFF,TGTGCCAGCAGCTTGGTAAGGGGCGGGACAGGCCTCAATGAGCAGTTCTTC
TRBD1,NA,TRBV6-6,TRBJ1-2,CASSYGGQAWGYTF,TGTGCCAGCAGTTACGGGGGACAGGCGTGGGGCTACACCTTC
TRBD2,NA,TRBV5-8,TRBJ2-2,CASSLVVGRATRGELFF,TGTGCCAGCAGCTTGGTTGTCGGGAGGGCCACCCGAGGGGAGCTGTTTTTT
NA,NA,TRBV10-1,TRBJ2-5,CASSAQAGLGLETQYF,TGCGCCAGCAGTGCACAGGCCGGGTTAGGTCTCGAGACCCAGTACTTC
TRBD1,NA,TRBV5-4,TRBJ2-7,CASRRDSSYEQYF,TGTGCCAGCAGAAGGGACAGCTCCTACGAGCAGTACTTC
TRBD2,few,TRBV7-8,TRBJ2-5,CASSLGRTSGRDQETQYF,TGTGCCAGCAGCCTAGGGCGGACTAGCGGGAGGGACCAAGAGACCCAGTACTTC
NA,NA,TRBV19,TRBJ2-7,CASSTGTRSSYEQYF,TGTGCCAGTAGTACCGGGACTCGAAGCTCCTACGAGCAGTACTTC
NA,NA,TRBV30,TRBJ2-2,CAWSVRDDGELFF,TGTGCCTGGAGTGTTCGGGATGACGGGGAGCTGTTTTTT